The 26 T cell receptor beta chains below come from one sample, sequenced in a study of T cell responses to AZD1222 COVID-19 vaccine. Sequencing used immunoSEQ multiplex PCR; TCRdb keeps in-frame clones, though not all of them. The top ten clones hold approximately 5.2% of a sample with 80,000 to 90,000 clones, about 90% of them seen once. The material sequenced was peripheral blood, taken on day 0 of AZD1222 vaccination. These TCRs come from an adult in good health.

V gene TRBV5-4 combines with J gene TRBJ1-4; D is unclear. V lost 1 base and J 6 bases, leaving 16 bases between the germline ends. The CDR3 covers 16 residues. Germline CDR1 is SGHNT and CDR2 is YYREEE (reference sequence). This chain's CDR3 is CASSLWTGVRDEKLFF. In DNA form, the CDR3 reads TGTGCCAGCAGCTTGTGGACCGGGGTCCGGGATGAAAAACTGTTTTTT.

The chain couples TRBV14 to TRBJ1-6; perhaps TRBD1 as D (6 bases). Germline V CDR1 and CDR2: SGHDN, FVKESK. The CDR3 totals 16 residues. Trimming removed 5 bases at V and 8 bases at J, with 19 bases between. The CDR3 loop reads CASSSIIQGADSPLHF. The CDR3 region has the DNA TGTGCCAGCAGCTCCATAATACAGGGTGCAGATTCACCCCTCCACTTT.

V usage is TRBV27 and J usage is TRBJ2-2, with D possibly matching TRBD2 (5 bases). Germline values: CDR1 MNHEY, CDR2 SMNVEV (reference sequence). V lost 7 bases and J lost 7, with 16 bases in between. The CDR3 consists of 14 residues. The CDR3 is CASTSSISLGELFF. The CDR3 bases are TGTGCCAGCACGTCTAGCATCTCGCTCGGGGAGCTGTTTTTT.

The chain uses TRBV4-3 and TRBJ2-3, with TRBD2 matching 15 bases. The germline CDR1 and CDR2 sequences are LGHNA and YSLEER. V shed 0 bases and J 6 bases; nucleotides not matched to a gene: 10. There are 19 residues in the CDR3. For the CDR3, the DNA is TGCGCCAGCAGCCAAGAGCTAGTTACCGGGACTAGCGGGAGGGATACGCAGTATTTT. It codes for CASSQELVTGTSGRDTQYF.

The DNA for the CDR3 is TGTGCCAGCGAGGACACCCTACCCACCCACTATGGCTACACCTTC. It codes for CASEDTLPTHYGYTF. This chain uses TRBV2 with TRBJ1-2; a possible D gene is TRBD1 (5 bases). The V gene lost 8 bases and the J gene lost 3 bases, with 19 bases spanning the gap. The CDR3 has 15 residues. Germline CDR1 and CDR2: SNHLY and FYNNEI. Drawing the rest from reference TRBV2 and TRBJ1-2, the complete variable domain is EPEVTQTPSHQVTQMGQEVILRCVPISNHLYFYWYRQILGQKVEFLVSFYNNEISEKSEIFDDQFSVERPDGSNFTLKIRSTKLEDSAMYFCASEDTLPTHYGYTFGSGTRLTVV.

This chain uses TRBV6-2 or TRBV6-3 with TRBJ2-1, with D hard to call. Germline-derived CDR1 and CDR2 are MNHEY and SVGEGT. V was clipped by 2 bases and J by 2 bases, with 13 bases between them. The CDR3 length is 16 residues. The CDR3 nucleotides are TGTGCCAGCAGTTACCCGTATTTGGGAACCTACAATGAGCAGTTCTTC. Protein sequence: CASSYPYLGTYNEQFF.

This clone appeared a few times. CDR3 amino acids: CASSPSGQGGGELFF. The CDR3 nucleotides are TGTGCCAGCAGCCCAAGTGGACAGGGAGGCGGGGAGCTGTTTTTT. The V gene is TRBV7-3, the J gene TRBJ2-2; 8 bases agree with TRBD1. J was trimmed by 7 bases and V by 5 bases; bases with no gene match: 9. The CDR3 runs to 15 residues. Per germline, CDR1 SGHTA and CDR2 FQGTGA.

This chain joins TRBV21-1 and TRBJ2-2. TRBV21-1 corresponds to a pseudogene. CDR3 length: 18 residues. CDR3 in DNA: TGTGCCAGCAGCGAACGAGAGGGGCGTCGACTTAACACCGGGGAGCTGTTTTTT. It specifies CASSEREGRRLNTGELFF.

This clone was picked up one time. The CDR3 bases are TGTGCCAGCAGCCAACCCGACAGGGATAATGCCGAGCAGTACTTC. Encoded protein: CASSQPDRDNAEQYF. The chain has TRBV28 and TRBJ2-7; 7 bases match TRBD1. Trimming took 6 bases from V and 6 from J; bases not matched to a gene: 14. The CDR3 totals 15 residues. Per germline, CDR1 MDHEN and CDR2 SYDVKM.

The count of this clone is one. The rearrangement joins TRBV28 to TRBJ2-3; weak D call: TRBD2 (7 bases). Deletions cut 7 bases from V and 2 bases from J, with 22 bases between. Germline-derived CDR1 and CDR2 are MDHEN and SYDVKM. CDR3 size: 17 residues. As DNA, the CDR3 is TGTGCCAGCACCCTAGGGGGTATCAGCGGGATCACAGATACGCAGTATTTT. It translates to CASTLGGISGITDTQYF.

In nucleotides, the CDR3 is TGTGCCTGGGCCCCCTCTCCCCCCTACGAGCAGTACTTC. This gives the protein CAWAPSPPYEQYF. The genes are TRBV30 and TRBJ2-7; no definite D call. The V gene lost 5 bases and the J gene lost 2 bases, with 13 bases spanning the gap. CDR3 length: 13 amino acids. CDR1 and CDR2 from the germline V gene are GTSNPN and SVGIG (reference sequence).

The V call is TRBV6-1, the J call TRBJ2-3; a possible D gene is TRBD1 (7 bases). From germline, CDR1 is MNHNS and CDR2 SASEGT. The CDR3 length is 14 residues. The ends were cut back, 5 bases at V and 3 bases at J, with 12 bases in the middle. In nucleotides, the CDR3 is TGTGCCAGCAGTTATCAGGGGGGTACAGATACGCAGTATTTT. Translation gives CASSYQGGTDTQYF.

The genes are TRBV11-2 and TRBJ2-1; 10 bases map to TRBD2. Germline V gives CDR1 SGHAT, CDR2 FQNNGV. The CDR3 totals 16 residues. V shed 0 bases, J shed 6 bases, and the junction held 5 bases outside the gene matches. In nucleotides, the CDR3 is TGTGCCAGCAGCTTAGAACTAGCGGGACCCGGCAATGAGCAGTTCTTC. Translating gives CASSLELAGPGNEQFF. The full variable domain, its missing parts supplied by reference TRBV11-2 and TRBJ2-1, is EAGVAQSPRYKIIEKRQSVAFWCNPISGHATLYWYQQILGQGPKLLIQFQNNGVVDDSQLPKDRFSAERLKGVDSTLKIQPAKLEDSAVYLCASSLELAGPGNEQFFGPGTRLTVL.

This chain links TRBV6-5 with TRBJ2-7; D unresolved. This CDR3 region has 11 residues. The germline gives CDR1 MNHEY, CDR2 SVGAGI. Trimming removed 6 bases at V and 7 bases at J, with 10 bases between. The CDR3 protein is CASSQRQEQYF. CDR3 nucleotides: TGTGCCAGCAGCCAACGACAAGAGCAGTACTTC.

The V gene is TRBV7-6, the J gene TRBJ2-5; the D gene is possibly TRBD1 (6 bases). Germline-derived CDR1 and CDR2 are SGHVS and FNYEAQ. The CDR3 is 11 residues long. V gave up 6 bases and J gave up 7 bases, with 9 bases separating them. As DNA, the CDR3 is TGTGCCAGCAGTCTACAGGGGACCCAGTACTTC. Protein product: CASSLQGTQYF. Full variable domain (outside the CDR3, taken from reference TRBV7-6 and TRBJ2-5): GAGVSQSPRYKVTKRGQDVALRCDPISGHVSLYWYRQALGQGPEFLTYFNYEAQQDKSGLPNDRFSAERPEGSISTLTIQRTEQRDSAMYRCASSLQGTQYFGPGTRLLVL.

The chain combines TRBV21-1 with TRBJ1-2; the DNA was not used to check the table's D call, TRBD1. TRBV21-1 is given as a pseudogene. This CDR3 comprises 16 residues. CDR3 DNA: TGTGCCAGCAGCAAAAGTTCTGGAGACAGAATCTATGGCTACACCTTC. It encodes CASSKSSGDRIYGYTF.

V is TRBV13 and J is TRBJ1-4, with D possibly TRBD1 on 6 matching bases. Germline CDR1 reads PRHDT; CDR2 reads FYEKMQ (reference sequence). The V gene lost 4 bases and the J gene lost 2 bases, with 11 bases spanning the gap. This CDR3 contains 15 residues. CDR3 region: CASSYGGLTNEKLFF. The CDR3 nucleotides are TGTGCCAGCAGCTATGGGGGGCTGACTAATGAAAAACTGTTTTTT.

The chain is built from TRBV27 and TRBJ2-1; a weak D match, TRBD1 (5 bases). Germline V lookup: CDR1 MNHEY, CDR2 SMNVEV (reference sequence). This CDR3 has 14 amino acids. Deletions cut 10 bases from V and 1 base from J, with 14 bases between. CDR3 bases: TGTGCCACCCGACCTAGGGGTTCCTACAATGAGCAGTTCTTC. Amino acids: CATRPRGSYNEQFF.

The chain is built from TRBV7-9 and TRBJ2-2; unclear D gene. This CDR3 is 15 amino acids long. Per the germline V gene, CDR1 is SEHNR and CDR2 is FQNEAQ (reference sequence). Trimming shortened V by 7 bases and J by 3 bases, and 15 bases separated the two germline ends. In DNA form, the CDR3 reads TGTGCCAGCATCCCCGGGCAGTGGGACACCGGGGAGCTGTTTTTT. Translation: CASIPGQWDTGELFF. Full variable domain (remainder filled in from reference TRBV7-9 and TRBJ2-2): DTGVSQNPRHKITKRGQNVTFRCDPISEHNRLYWYRQTLGQGPEFLTYFQNEAQLEKSRLLSDRFSAERPKGSFSTLEIQRTEQGDSAMYLCASIPGQWDTGELFFGEGSRLTVL.

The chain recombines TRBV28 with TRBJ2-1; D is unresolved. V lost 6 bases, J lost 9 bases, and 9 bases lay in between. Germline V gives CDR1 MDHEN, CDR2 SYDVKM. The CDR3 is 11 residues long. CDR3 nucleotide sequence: TGTGCCAGCAGAAGATTGCTTGAGCAGTTCTTC. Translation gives CASRRLLEQFF.

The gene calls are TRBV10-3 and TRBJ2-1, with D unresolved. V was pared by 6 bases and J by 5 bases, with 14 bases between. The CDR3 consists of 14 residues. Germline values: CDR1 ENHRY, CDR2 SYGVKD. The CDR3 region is CAISTIGLDNEQFF. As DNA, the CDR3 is TGTGCCATCAGCACAATTGGGTTAGACAATGAGCAGTTCTTC.

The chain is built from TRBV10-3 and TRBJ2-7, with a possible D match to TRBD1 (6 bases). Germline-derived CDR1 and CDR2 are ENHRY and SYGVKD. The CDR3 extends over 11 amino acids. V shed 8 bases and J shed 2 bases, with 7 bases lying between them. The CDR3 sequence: CAIQGTYEQYF. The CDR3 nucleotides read TGTGCCATCCAGGGGACCTACGAGCAGTACTTC.

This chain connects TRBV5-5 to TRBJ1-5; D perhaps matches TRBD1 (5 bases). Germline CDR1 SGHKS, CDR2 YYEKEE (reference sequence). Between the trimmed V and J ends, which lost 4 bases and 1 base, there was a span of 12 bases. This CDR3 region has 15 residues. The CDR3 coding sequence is TGTGCCAGCAGCGGCGGGGCCCGGAGCAATCAGCCCCAGCATTTT. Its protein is CASSGGARSNQPQHF.

As DNA, the CDR3 is TGTGCCAGCAGCTCCCTAGCGGGAGGGCCCTACAATGAGCAGTTCTTC. Protein: CASSSLAGGPYNEQFF. The chain uses TRBV7-9 and TRBJ2-1, with 12 bases fitting TRBD2. Germline CDR1 SEHNR, CDR2 FQNEAQ (reference sequence). This CDR3 has 16 amino acids. The J segment lost 2 bases and the V segment lost 4 bases, leaving 3 bases of the junction unmatched.

CDR3 sequence reads: CASSPGLAGVQGNEQFF. CDR3 bases: TGCGCCAGCAGCCCGGGACTAGCGGGAGTCCAAGGGAATGAGCAGTTCTTC. V gene TRBV5-1 combines with J gene TRBJ2-1; 14 bases are shared with TRBD2. This CDR3 spans 17 amino acids. V trimming: 4 bases; J trimming: 7 bases; junction bases outside the gene matches: 10. Germline CDR1 SGHRS, CDR2 YFSETQ.

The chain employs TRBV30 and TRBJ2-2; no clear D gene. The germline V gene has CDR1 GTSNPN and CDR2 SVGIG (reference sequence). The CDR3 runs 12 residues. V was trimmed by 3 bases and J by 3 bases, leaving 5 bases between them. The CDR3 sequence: CAWSVYTGELFF. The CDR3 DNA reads TGTGCCTGGAGCGTCTACACCGGGGAGCTGTTTTTT.